The 18 T cell receptor beta chains below come from one sample, sequenced in a study of T-cell reconstitution after alpha-beta-depleted transplantation in children. Preparing the TCRbeta library involved the use of unique molecular identifiers. One entry per CDR3 protein results from TCRdb running MiXCR on the PCR reads. Of about 870,000 distinct CDR3 sequences in the sample, 15% to 20% were seen once. The specimen comprised PBMCs, mostly from graft donor cells, sampled 360 days after TCRalphabeta/CD19-depleted stem cell transplant. The receptors originated from a male patient between 10 and 17 years old who had a stem cell transplant for acute lymphoblastic leukemia, so the T cells may come from the graft donor.

The table lists this clonotype with a few counts. The V gene is TRBV5-1, the J gene TRBJ2-2; TRBD1 might be the D (5 bases). Germline values: CDR1 SGHRS, CDR2 YFSETQ. The CDR3 runs to 15 residues. V lost 0 bases and J lost 2, with 8 bases in between. The DNA for the CDR3 is TGCGCCAGCAGCTTGGGTGACAGCAACACCGGGGAGCTGTTTTTT. This codes for CASSLGDSNTGELFF.

The J gene is TRBJ2-7, the V gene TRBV29-1; 9 bases fit TRBD2. The CDR3 spans 16 residues. CDR1 SQVTM and CDR2 ANQGSEA come from the germline V gene. V lost 1 base, J lost 3 bases, and 10 bases stayed unmatched. The CDR3 loop is CSVEGASGAPIYEQYF. The CDR3 DNA sequence: TGCAGCGTTGAAGGAGCTAGCGGGGCCCCAATCTACGAGCAGTACTTC.

A remark on this clonotype: One junction end does not reproduce the germline sequence, and a read error may be involved. This sequence joins TRBV6-1 and TRBJ2-7; 8 positions match TRBD1. Germline CDR1 and CDR2: MNHNS and SASEGT. This CDR3 region has 15 residues. CDR3 nucleotides: TGTGCCAGCAGTACCATGCGGCAGGGGGCCTACGAGCGGTACTTC. Translating gives CASSTMRQGAYERYF.

This clonotype was seen only a few times. The chain has TRBV5-8 and TRBJ2-7; a possible D gene is TRBD2 (6 bases). The CDR3 totals 16 residues. V lost 1 base, J lost 0 bases, and 14 bases lay in between. Per germline, CDR1 SGHTS and CDR2 YDEGEE. The CDR3: CASSLWGQLASYEQYF. The CDR3 coding sequence is TGTGCCAGCAGCTTGTGGGGCCAACTAGCCTCCTACGAGCAGTACTTC.

The V and J genes are TRBV27 and TRBJ1-2; 7 nucleotides agree with TRBD1. This CDR3 has 12 amino acids. After removal of 9 bases from V and 2 bases from J, the junction contained 3 bases not matched to a gene. Germline V gene sequence: CDR1 MNHEY, CDR2 SMNVEV (reference sequence). The CDR3 here is CASQDRNYGYTF. The CDR3 DNA is TGTGCCAGTCAGGACAGGAACTATGGCTACACCTTC.

This clonotype came up a few times. V usage is TRBV20-1 and J usage is TRBJ2-5, with 8 bases identical to TRBD2. Trimming took 0 bases from V and 1 from J; bases not matched to a gene: 7. The CDR3 runs to 16 residues. Germline lookup yields CDR1 DFQATT and CDR2 SNEGSKA (reference sequence). The CDR3 loop is CSARDTRLALQETQYF. DNA of the CDR3: TGCAGTGCTAGAGATACGAGACTAGCGCTCCAAGAGACCCAGTACTTC.

This chain joins TRBV25-1 and TRBJ1-1, with TRBD1 identical over 9 bases. Trimming cost V 3 bases and J 4 bases; bases outside gene matches: 6. CDR1 and CDR2 (germline): MGHDK, SYGVNS. The CDR3 spans 15 residues. The CDR3 sequence: CASSDDRGYFTEAFF. The CDR3 DNA reads TGTGCCAGCAGTGACGACAGGGGGTATTTCACTGAAGCTTTCTTT.

The table lists this clonotype with a few counts. This chain joins TRBV2 and TRBJ1-2; D gene unclear. Germline V gene lookup returns CDR1 SNHLY and CDR2 FYNNEI. V lost 2 bases and J lost 8, with 12 bases in between. The CDR3 totals 13 residues. The CDR3 DNA follows: TGTGCCAGCAGTGAAAGGTTCTTACAAGGCTACACCTTC. It translates to CASSERFLQGYTF. Supplemented by reference TRBV2 and TRBJ1-2, the full variable domain reads EPEVTQTPSHQVTQMGQEVILRCVPISNHLYFYWYRQILGQKVEFLVSFYNNEISEKSEIFDDQFSVERPDGSNFTLKIRSTKLEDSAMYFCASSERFLQGYTFGSGTRLTVV.

This clonotype was found a few times. This chain links TRBV29-1 with TRBJ1-2; TRBD1 matches 9 bases. Germline-derived CDR1 and CDR2 are SQVTM and ANQGSEA. V lost 5 bases, J lost 6 bases, and 13 bases stayed unmatched. CDR3 length: 15 amino acids. For the CDR3, the DNA is TGCAGCGTTTCAATCCTCCGGGACAGGGCTGATGGCTACACCTTC. Translated: CSVSILRDRADGYTF. The complete variable domain, with remaining parts taken from reference TRBV29-1 and TRBJ1-2, reads SAVISQKPSRDICQRGTSLTIQCQVDSQVTMMFWYRQQPGQSLTLIATANQGSEATYESGFVIDKFPISRPNLTFSTLTVSNMSPEDSSIYLCSVSILRDRADGYTFGSGTRLTVV.

The V and J genes are TRBV10-3 and TRBJ2-1; D is unresolved. Germline lookup yields CDR1 ENHRY and CDR2 SYGVKD. CDR3 length equals 13 residues. V lost 2 bases to trimming and J lost 9 bases, with 11 bases between them. The CDR3 protein is CAISERERPEQFF. In DNA, the CDR3 is TGTGCCATCAGTGAGAGAGAGCGTCCTGAGCAGTTCTTC.

This sequence joins TRBV7-3 and TRBJ2-7; 9 bases line up with TRBD2. Germline V CDR1 and CDR2: SGHTA, FQGTGA. The CDR3 has 15 amino acids. V lost 0 bases and J lost 2; bases outside the gene matches: 2. The CDR3 spells CASSLTVAGAYEQYF. In DNA, the CDR3 is TGTGCCAGCAGCTTAACGGTAGCGGGAGCCTACGAGCAGTACTTC.

This clonotype has a handful of counts. V and J are TRBV20-1 and TRBJ2-7, with D perhaps assigned TRBD1 or TRBD2 (5 bases each). CDR1 is DFQATT, CDR2 SNEGSKA, per germline (reference sequence). Trimming removed 6 bases from V and 3 bases from J, with 15 bases in between. This CDR3 spans 13 amino acids. The chain's CDR3 is CSAPGTEFYEQYF. The CDR3 DNA is TGCAGTGCCCCCGGGACGGAATTCTACGAGCAGTACTTC.

The chain combines TRBV29-1 with TRBJ2-2, with 7 bases aligning to TRBD1. The V gene's germline CDR1 is SQVTM and CDR2 ANQGSEA. Unmatched junction bases numbered 7, after V lost 0 bases and J lost 3 bases. The CDR3 contains 16 residues. CDR3 region: CSVEEDRVSDTGELFF. The CDR3 bases are TGCAGCGTTGAAGAAGACAGGGTGTCGGACACCGGGGAGCTGTTTTTT.

This clonotype was seen only once. The chain links TRBV6-5 to TRBJ1-3; D not resolved. V was pared by 0 bases and J by 2 bases, with 5 bases between. This CDR3 spans 14 amino acids. The germline gives CDR1 MNHEY, CDR2 SVGAGI. CDR3 nucleotides: TGTGCCAGCAGTTACTCAGAGACTGGAAACACCATATATTTT. This sequence encodes CASSYSETGNTIYF.

V is TRBV12-3 or TRBV12-4 and J is TRBJ2-1, with unresolved D. CDR3 length equals 13 residues. The V end was cut by 3 bases, the J end by 3 bases, with 6 bases between. For the CDR3, the DNA is TGTGCCAGCAGTTTTGCTTTCTACAATGAGCAGTTCTTC. It encodes CASSFAFYNEQFF.

Only one count was recorded for this clonotype. V gene TRBV5-6 combines with J gene TRBJ1-2; TRBD1 agrees at 7 bases. The germline V gene encodes CDR1 SGHDT and CDR2 YYEEEE. The CDR3 totals 17 residues. J was trimmed by 0 bases and V by 4 bases; bases with no gene match: 12. The CDR3 here is CASSITRDRFTNYGYTF. The DNA for the CDR3 is TGTGCCAGCAGCATAACCCGGGACAGATTTACTAACTATGGCTACACCTTC.

This chain uses TRBV14 with TRBJ1-3, with no clear D. V shed 2 bases and J shed 8 bases, with 7 bases lying between them. CDR1 and CDR2 from the germline V gene are SGHDN and FVKESK. This CDR3 is 12 amino acids long. In DNA, the CDR3 is TGTGCCAGCAGCCAACAGGACCACACCATATATTTT. It codes for CASSQQDHTIYF.

On this clonotype: Here the CDR3 omits its conserved ending phenylalanine or tryptophan, so a read error is the likely source. The V gene is TRBV27, the J gene TRBJ2-1; D gene uncertain. The CDR3 runs to 13 residues. V shed 2 bases and J shed 7 bases, with 9 bases lying between them. Germline V gene data show CDR1 as MNHEY and CDR2 as SMNVEV (reference sequence). For the CDR3, the DNA is TGTGCCAGCAGTTTAAGTTCCGGGAATGAGCAGTTCTGC. This sequence encodes CASSLSSGNEQFC.